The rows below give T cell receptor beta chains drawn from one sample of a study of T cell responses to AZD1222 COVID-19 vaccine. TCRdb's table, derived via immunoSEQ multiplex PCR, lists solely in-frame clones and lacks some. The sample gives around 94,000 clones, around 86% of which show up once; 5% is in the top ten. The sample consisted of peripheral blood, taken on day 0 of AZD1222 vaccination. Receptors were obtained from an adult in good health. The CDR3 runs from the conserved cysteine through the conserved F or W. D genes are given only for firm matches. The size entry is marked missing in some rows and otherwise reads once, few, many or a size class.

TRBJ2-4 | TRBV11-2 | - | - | CASRDIRGKNIQYF | TGTGCCAGCAGGGACATCCGGGGTAAAAACATTCAGTACTTC
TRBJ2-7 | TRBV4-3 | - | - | CASSQLPGLSYEQYF | TGCGCCAGCAGCCAACTCCCGGGACTTTCCTACGAGCAGTACTTC
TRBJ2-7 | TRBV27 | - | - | CASRRGGPEGNEQYF | TGTGCCAGCAGACGAGGAGGCCCCGAGGGCAACGAGCAGTACTTC
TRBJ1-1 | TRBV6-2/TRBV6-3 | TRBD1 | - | CASSSHRGFGGFPTEAFF | TGTGCCAGCAGTTCCCACAGGGGGTTCGGGGGATTTCCAACTGAAGCTTTCTTT
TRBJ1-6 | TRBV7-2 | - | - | CASSLRAGDNSPLHF | TGTGCCAGCAGCTTAAGGGCAGGGGATAATTCACCCCTCCACTTT
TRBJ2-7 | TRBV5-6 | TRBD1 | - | CASSSGTGFKYEQYF | TGTGCCAGCAGCTCCGGGACAGGCTTTAAGTACGAGCAGTACTTC
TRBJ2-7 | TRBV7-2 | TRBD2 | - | CASSLAQGTSGGAGEQYF | TGTGCCAGCAGCTTAGCGCAAGGGACTAGCGGGGGGGCCGGAGAGCAGTACTTC
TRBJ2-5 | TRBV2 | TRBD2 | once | CASSTRGGSLKETQYF | TGTGCCAGCAGCACCCGGGGGGGTAGTTTGAAAGAGACCCAGTACTTC
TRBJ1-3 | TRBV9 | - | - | CASSVEAGSGNTIYF | TGTGCCAGCAGCGTAGAGGCCGGTTCTGGAAACACCATATATTTT
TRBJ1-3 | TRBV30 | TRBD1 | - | CAWGYRGSGNTIYF | TGTGCCTGGGGGTACAGGGGCTCTGGAAACACCATATATTTT
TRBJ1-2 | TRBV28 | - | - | CASSLGGTPSYGYTF | TGTGCCAGCAGTTTAGGGGGGACGCCCTCCTATGGCTACACCTTC
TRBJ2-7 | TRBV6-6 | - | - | CASRIQGFSYEQYF | TGTGCCAGCCGAATTCAGGGGTTCTCCTACGAGCAGTACTTC